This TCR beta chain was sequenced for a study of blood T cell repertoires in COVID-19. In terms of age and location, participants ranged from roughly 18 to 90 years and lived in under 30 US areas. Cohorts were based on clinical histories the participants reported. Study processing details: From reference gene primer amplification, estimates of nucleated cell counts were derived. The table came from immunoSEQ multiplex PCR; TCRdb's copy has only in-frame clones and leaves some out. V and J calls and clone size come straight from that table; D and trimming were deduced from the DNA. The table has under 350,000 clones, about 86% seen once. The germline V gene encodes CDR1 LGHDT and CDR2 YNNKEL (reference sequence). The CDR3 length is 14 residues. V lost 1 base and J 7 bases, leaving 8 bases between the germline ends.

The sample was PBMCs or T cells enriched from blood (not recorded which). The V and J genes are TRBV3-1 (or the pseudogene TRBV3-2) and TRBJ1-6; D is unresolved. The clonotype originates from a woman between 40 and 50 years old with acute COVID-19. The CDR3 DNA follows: TGTGCCAGCAGCCAAGTTGAGGCGAATTCACCCCTCCACTTT. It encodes CASSQVEANSPLHF.